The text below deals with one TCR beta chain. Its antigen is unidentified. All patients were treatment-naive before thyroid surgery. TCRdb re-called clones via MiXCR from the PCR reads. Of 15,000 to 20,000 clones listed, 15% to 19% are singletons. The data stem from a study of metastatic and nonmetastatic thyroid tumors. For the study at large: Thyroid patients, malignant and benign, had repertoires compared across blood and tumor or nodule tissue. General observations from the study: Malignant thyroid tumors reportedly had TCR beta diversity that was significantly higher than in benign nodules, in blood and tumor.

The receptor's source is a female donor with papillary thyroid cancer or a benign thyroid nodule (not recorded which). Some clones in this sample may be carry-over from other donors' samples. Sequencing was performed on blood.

The CDR3 DNA sequence: TGTGCCTCTACCGGAGGACAGGACACAGATACGCAGTATTTT. Encoded protein: CASTGGQDTDTQYF. The V call is TRBV7-9, the J call TRBJ2-3, with 7 bases that match TRBD1. V shed 11 bases, J shed 2 bases, and the junction held 10 bases outside the gene matches. The CDR3 spans 14 residues. Germline V gene data show CDR1 as SEHNR and CDR2 as FQNEAQ (reference sequence).